This TCR beta chain was sequenced in a study of immune evolution from preneoplasia to lung adenocarcinoma. The CDR3 has 16 amino acids. J was trimmed by 6 bases and V by 4 bases; bases with no gene match: 12. CDR1 SGDLS and CDR2 YYNGEE come from the germline V gene. Regarding the study as a whole: Top clone share appeared to fall from AAH through AIS, MIA, adenocarcinoma.

Regarding this clone: Its antigen is not identified.

Resections took place in Japan or China from 2014 to 2017. The protocol was immunoSEQ multiplex PCR, while the TCRdb copy is restricted to in-frame clones and leaves out a portion. The sample lists 4,500 to 5,000 clones, 81% occurring once. The TCR comes from a donor older than 65 with lung adenocarcinoma. The chain employs TRBV9 and TRBJ2-2; 7 nucleotides agree with TRBD2. The source material was FFPE adjacent normal lung tissue. The CDR3: CASSPIWTRSPGELFF. In DNA form, the CDR3 reads TGTGCCAGCAGCCCTATTTGGACTAGAAGTCCCGGGGAGCTGTTTTTT.